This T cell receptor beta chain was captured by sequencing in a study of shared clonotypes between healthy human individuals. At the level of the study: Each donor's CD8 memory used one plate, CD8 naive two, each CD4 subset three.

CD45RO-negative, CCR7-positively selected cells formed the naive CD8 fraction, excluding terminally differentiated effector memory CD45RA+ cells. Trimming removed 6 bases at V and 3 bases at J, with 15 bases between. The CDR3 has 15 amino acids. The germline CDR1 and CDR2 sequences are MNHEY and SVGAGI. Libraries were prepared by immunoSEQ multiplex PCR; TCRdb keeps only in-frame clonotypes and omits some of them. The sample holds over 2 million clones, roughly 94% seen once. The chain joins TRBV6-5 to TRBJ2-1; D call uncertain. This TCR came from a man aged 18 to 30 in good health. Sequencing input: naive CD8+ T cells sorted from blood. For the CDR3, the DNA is TGTGCCAGCAGCCCCTATGCGGATCTCTACAATGAGCAGTTCTTC. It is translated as CASSPYADLYNEQFF.